This TCR beta chain stems from a study of blood T cell repertoires in COVID-19. Across the whole study: T cells, B-cell-depleted T cells, or PBMCs supplied cDNA or gDNA.

Deletions cut 0 bases from V and 7 bases from J, with 10 bases between. The CDR3 loop spans 13 amino acids. From germline, CDR1 is SGDLS and CDR2 YYNGEE. Authors' data handling: Reference gene primer amplification gave nucleated cell count estimates. Profiling relied on immunoSEQ multiplex PCR, and the TCRdb table lists in-frame clones only, not all of them. The D gene and trimming were derived from the DNA, and the V and J assignments and clone size from that table. This sample carries a few hundred thousand clones, roughly nine tenths of them seen once, and the ten largest clones take about 0.93%. Participants had their cohort set by participant-reported clinical history.

What was sequenced was PBMCs or T cells enriched from blood (not recorded which). The chain is built from TRBV9 and TRBJ1-2; maybe TRBD1 (5 bases). The sequence was obtained from a woman aged 25 to 39 who had recovered from COVID-19. The CDR3 is CASSVDQGGGYTF. DNA of the CDR3: TGTGCCAGCAGCGTAGATCAGGGTGGTGGCTACACCTTC.